This T cell receptor beta chain is from a study of early T cells in non-severe SARS-CoV-2 infection. Study context: Sequenced bulk RNA came from whole blood that was unsorted, and chains were unpaired.

The CDR3 has 14 amino acids. Germline-derived CDR1 and CDR2 are LNHDA and SQIVND (reference sequence). Trimming left V 8 bases short and J 0 bases short, with 11 bases between. General study results and limits: CD4 and private specificities were missed by VDJdb matching, which favored anti-spike CD8 responses.

This clonotype came up many times. The antigen remains undetermined. TCRdb reprocessed the 5' RACE reads via MiXCR and lists one record per CDR3 protein. The sample has tens of thousands of distinct CDR3 sequences, around 6.4% seen once. This specimen was whole blood, taken at baseline. The TCR was taken from an adult who was a healthcare worker with PCR-confirmed SARS-CoV-2 infection or an uninfected control (not recorded which). The genes are TRBV19 and TRBJ1-5; D is unclear. In DNA form, the CDR3 reads TGTGCCAGTTCCGCCAGGAATAGCAATCAGCCCCAGCATTTT. Encoded protein: CASSARNSNQPQHF.